Each of the 5 T cell receptor beta chains below was sequenced from the same sample in a study of T-cell reconstitution after alpha-beta-depleted transplantation in children. Unique molecular identifiers were built into the TCRbeta library. Each CDR3 protein gets one entry after TCRdb re-called the PCR reads with MiXCR. The sample records 800,000 to 1,000,000 distinct CDR3 sequences, roughly 29% being singletons. Sequencing used PBMCs, mostly from graft donor cells, obtained 360 days after TCRalphabeta/CD19-depleted stem cell transplant. Receptors were obtained from a boy in the first two years of life who had a stem cell transplant for SCID, so the T cells may come from the graft donor.

The J gene is TRBJ2-1, the V gene TRBV3-1, with TRBD1 matching 10 bases. Germline loops: CDR1 LGHDT, CDR2 YNNKEL (reference sequence). The CDR3 is made up of 17 amino acids. The V and J ends lost 10 bases and 8 bases, in that order; junction bases with no gene match: 20. The CDR3 nucleotides are TGTGCCACCTCCCAGGCTCATCGGACAGGGGGTACGGATGAGCAGTTCTTC. Its translation is CATSQAHRTGGTDEQFF.

The sample holds a few counts of this clonotype. The chain links TRBV9 to TRBJ2-7; TRBD1 aligns across 7 bases. The CDR3 has 16 residues. Germline CDR1 and CDR2: SGDLS and YYNGEE. V shed 3 bases and J 0 bases; nucleotides not matched to a gene: 9. The CDR3 reads CASSGSGGLPSYEQYF. In nucleotides, the CDR3 is TGTGCCAGCAGCGGATCAGGGGGTCTTCCCTCCTACGAGCAGTACTTC.

This clonotype was detected a few times. The rearrangement joins TRBV11-2 to TRBJ2-1, with D hard to call. The CDR3 extends over 11 amino acids. Germline CDR1 is SGHAT and CDR2 is FQNNGV. Trimming removed 3 bases at V and 15 bases at J, with 12 bases between. The CDR3, as DNA: TGTGCCAGCAGCTTGGGGTCGGATCGGTTCTTC. Its translation: CASSLGSDRFF.

The chain is built from TRBV7-6 and TRBJ2-7; D unresolved. The CDR3 length is 13 residues. Trimming cost V 0 bases and J 5 bases, with 8 bases left between them. Germline assignment: CDR1 SGHVS and CDR2 FNYEAQ. The DNA of the CDR3 is TGTGCCAGCAGCTTAGCACTCTGGAACGAGCAGTACTTC. Its protein is CASSLALWNEQYF.

V is TRBV29-1 and J is TRBJ2-7; perhaps TRBD2 as D (5 bases). The CDR3 loop spans 15 amino acids. CDR1 and CDR2 (germline): SQVTM, ANQGSEA. V lost 2 bases and J lost 1, with 15 bases in between. The CDR3: CSVEIGLGGSYEQYF. The DNA for the CDR3 is TGCAGCGTTGAAATAGGTCTAGGAGGATCCTACGAGCAGTACTTC.